The 29 T cell receptor beta chains listed next were all sequenced from one sample in a study of blood T cell repertoires in COVID-19. Assay used: immunoSEQ multiplex PCR; TCRdb lists only in-frame clones, some missing. This sample has about 51,000 clones, with approximately 89% found just once. Sequencing was done on a sample of peripheral blood. The source is a man in his fifties with acute or convalescent COVID-19.

This clone was seen a handful of times. This chain connects TRBV5-4 to TRBJ1-1; TRBD1 might be the D (5 bases). The CDR3 is made up of 14 amino acids. The germline gives CDR1 SGHNT, CDR2 YYREEE (reference sequence). Trimming removed 0 bases at V and 5 bases at J, with 11 bases between. This CDR3 is CASSLAMRGTEAFF. As DNA, the CDR3 is TGTGCCAGCAGCTTGGCCATGCGGGGGACTGAAGCTTTCTTT.

The CDR3 bases are TGTGCCAGCAGCTTAGTCCGGAGTAATGAAAAACTGTTTTTT. As protein: CASSLVRSNEKLFF. The chain recombines TRBV11-2 with TRBJ1-4; D remains ambiguous. There are 14 residues in the CDR3. Trimming left V 1 base short and J 4 bases short, with 7 bases between. The germline V gene encodes CDR1 SGHAT and CDR2 FQNNGV.

The J gene is TRBJ1-6, the V gene TRBV14; 9 nucleotides align to TRBD1. Trimming cost V 4 bases and J 7 bases; bases outside gene matches: 5. Germline values: CDR1 SGHDN, CDR2 FVKESK. The CDR3 covers 15 residues. CDR3 bases: TGTGCCAGCAGCCCCCGGACAGGGGAGAATTCACCCCTCCACTTT. Protein product: CASSPRTGENSPLHF.

The chain couples TRBV11-2 to TRBJ2-3; no reliable D call. Germline CDR1 reads SGHAT; CDR2 reads FQNNGV. CDR3 length: 14 amino acids. V was trimmed by 2 bases and J by 1 base, leaving 7 bases between them. This CDR3 is CASSLRLRTDTQYF. The CDR3 DNA follows: TGTGCCAGCAGCTTAAGACTTCGCACAGATACGCAGTATTTT.

The chain combines TRBV18 with TRBJ1-1; D is perhaps TRBD1 (5 bases). The germline CDR1 and CDR2 sequences are KGHSH and LQKENI. The V end was cut by 4 bases, the J end by 5 bases, with 11 bases between. This CDR3 is built from 13 residues. The CDR3 sequence: CASSQQGGTEAFF. Here the CDR3 DNA reads TGTGCCAGCTCACAGCAGGGAGGAACTGAAGCTTTCTTT.

The chain joins TRBV5-4 to TRBJ1-2; TRBD1 might be the D (6 bases). CDR3 length: 13 amino acids. V lost 4 bases and J 1 base, leaving 8 bases between the germline ends. Germline V gene lookup returns CDR1 SGHNT and CDR2 YYREEE (reference sequence). CDR3 DNA sequence: TGTGCCAGCAGCGAGGACAGTAACTATGGCTACACCTTC. The encoded protein is CASSEDSNYGYTF.

This chain joins TRBV18 and TRBJ2-7; 11 bases match TRBD2. The CDR3 loop spans 17 amino acids. V lost 5 bases and J lost 2; bases outside the gene matches: 11. The V gene's germline CDR1 is KGHSH and CDR2 LQKENI. CDR3 sequence: CASSSQLTSGGAYEQYF. The CDR3 bases are TGTGCCAGCTCATCCCAGCTAACTAGCGGGGGTGCCTACGAGCAGTACTTC.

The V gene is TRBV11-3, the J gene TRBJ2-3, with 8 nucleotides matching TRBD1. CDR3 size: 16 residues. With 5 bases clipped from V and 2 bases from J, the junction kept 9 bases outside the gene matches. Per the germline V gene, CDR1 is SGHNT and CDR2 is YENEEA. The CDR3 DNA follows: TGTGCCAGCAGCCCCGGAGGACAGGGTCCCACAGATACGCAGTATTTT. Amino acid sequence: CASSPGGQGPTDTQYF. Full variable domain (outside the CDR3, taken from reference TRBV11-3 and TRBJ2-3): EAGVVQSPRYKIIEKKQPVAFWCNPISGHNTLYWYLQNLGQGPELLIRYENEEAVDDSQLPKDRFSAERLKGVDSTLKIQPAELGDSAVYLCASSPGGQGPTDTQYFGPGTRLTVL.

The V call is TRBV24-1, the J call TRBJ2-2; tentative D call: TRBD1 (6 bases). The CDR3 is 14 residues long. V lost 12 bases to trimming and J lost 0 bases, with 13 bases between them. Germline V gene data show CDR1 as KGHDR and CDR2 as SFDVKD. CDR3 nucleotide sequence: TGTGCCCCAATCGAGGGGGCGAACACCGGGGAGCTGTTTTTT. This translates into CAPIEGANTGELFF.

The rearrangement joins TRBV6-2 or TRBV6-3 to TRBJ2-7, with TRBD1 matching 8 bases. J lost 3 bases, V lost 4 bases, and 8 bases had no gene match. The CDR3 has 15 residues. Germline CDR1 and CDR2: MNHEY and SVGEGT. The CDR3 sequence is CASSSPGQAYYEQYF. CDR3 DNA: TGTGCCAGCAGTTCACCGGGACAGGCTTACTACGAGCAGTACTTC.

The chain is built from TRBV30 and TRBJ1-6; 7 nucleotides match TRBD1. Germline V gene lookup returns CDR1 GTSNPN and CDR2 SVGIG (reference sequence). V was pared by 5 bases and J by 2 bases, with 9 bases of the junction left unmatched. The CDR3 is 16 residues long. This CDR3 reads CAWARQGLTYNSPLHF. The CDR3, as DNA: TGTGCCTGGGCCAGACAGGGACTCACCTATAATTCACCCCTCCACTTT. Variable domain in full (rest from reference TRBV30 and TRBJ1-6): SQTIHQWPATLVQPVGSPLSLECTVEGTSNPNLYWYRQAAGRGLQLLFYSVGIGQISSEVPQNLSASRPQDRQFILSSKKLLLSDSGFYLCAWARQGLTYNSPLHFGNGTRLTVT.

This clone was counted a single time. The chain joins TRBV24-1 to TRBJ1-2; possibly TRBD1 for D (5 bases). This CDR3 is built from 15 residues. Germline V CDR1 and CDR2: KGHDR, SFDVKD. Trimming removed 12 bases from V and 4 bases from J, with 23 bases in between. CDR3 DNA sequence: TGTGCCTCATTAGTAACGGCCAGGGCGCTCTATGGCTACACCTTC. This translates into CASLVTARALYGYTF.

This chain connects TRBV7-9 to TRBJ1-1; D not certain. The CDR3 spans 13 residues. The V gene's germline CDR1 is SEHNR and CDR2 FQNEAQ (reference sequence). Trimming removed 4 bases at V and 2 bases at J, with 8 bases between. The CDR3 region has the DNA TGTGCCAGCAGCTATCGGGGTAACACTGAAGCTTTCTTT. Amino acids: CASSYRGNTEAFF.

The V call is TRBV6-6, the J call TRBJ2-7; 9 nucleotides agree with TRBD1. From germline, CDR1 is MNHNY and CDR2 SVGAGI (reference sequence). Germline trimming cut 5 bases from V and 5 bases from J; bases unmatched to any gene: 16. This CDR3 is built from 17 residues. The CDR3: CASSRRDRVNIRDEQYF. DNA of the CDR3: TGTGCCAGCAGTCGCCGGGACAGGGTTAATATAAGGGACGAGCAGTACTTC.

This sequence joins TRBV5-4 and TRBJ1-3; D is uncertain. Trimming removed 5 bases at V and 2 bases at J, with 17 bases between. Germline CDR1 reads SGHNT; CDR2 reads YYREEE (reference sequence). CDR3 length equals 16 residues. The CDR3 reads CASSSGDIVPGNTIYF. The CDR3 bases are TGTGCCAGCAGTTCCGGGGATATTGTGCCTGGAAACACCATATATTTT.

V and J are TRBV19 and TRBJ1-1; 8 positions match TRBD1. CDR3 size: 13 residues. V shed 5 bases, J shed 4 bases, and the junction held 3 bases outside the gene matches. Germline CDR1 is LNHDA and CDR2 is SQIVND (reference sequence). The CDR3 bases are TGTGCCAGTAGTGATACAGGGGGCACTGAAGCTTTCTTT. Amino acid sequence: CASSDTGGTEAFF.

The chain carries TRBV6-5 and TRBJ1-1; no reliable D call. The germline gives CDR1 MNHEY, CDR2 SVGAGI. V gave up 4 bases and J gave up 3 bases, with 15 bases separating them. This CDR3 region has 15 residues. The DNA for the CDR3 is TGTGCCAGCAGTTTTGCCCTAGGTGAGGACACTGAAGCTTTCTTT. This codes for CASSFALGEDTEAFF.

The chain combines TRBV28 with TRBJ1-6, with 7 positions matching TRBD1. V trimming: 6 bases; J trimming: 6 bases; junction bases outside the gene matches: 8. This CDR3 region has 15 residues. Per the germline V gene, CDR1 is MDHEN and CDR2 is SYDVKM. The DNA of the CDR3 is TGTGCCAGCAGACACCGACAGGGATCTAATTCACCCCTCCACTTT. This encodes CASRHRQGSNSPLHF.

V gene TRBV6-1 combines with J gene TRBJ2-5; 8 bases align to TRBD2. The CDR3 spans 15 residues. Unmatched junction bases numbered 6, after V lost 4 bases and J lost 2 bases. CDR1 is MNHNS, CDR2 SASEGT, per germline. CDR3 nucleotide sequence: TGTGCCAGCAGTGGAGCACTAGCGGTACAAGAGACCCAGTACTTC. Translating it yields CASSGALAVQETQYF.

The sample holds one count of this clone. This chain links TRBV7-2 with TRBJ2-3, with D possibly matching TRBD1 (5 bases). Germline V CDR1 and CDR2: SGHTA, FQGNSA. V was trimmed by 8 bases and J by 2 bases, leaving 11 bases between them. This CDR3 spans 13 amino acids. CDR3 protein: CASHTGITDTQYF. Written as DNA, the CDR3 is TGTGCCAGCCATACAGGCATCACAGATACGCAGTATTTT.

The chain is built from TRBV6-5 and TRBJ2-5, with D tentatively TRBD2 (5 bases). CDR3 length: 14 amino acids. Trimming shortened V by 0 bases and J by 2 bases, and 7 bases separated the two germline ends. Per germline, CDR1 MNHEY and CDR2 SVGAGI. The CDR3 is CASSYSTGQETQYF. CDR3 nucleotides: TGTGCCAGCAGTTACTCGACGGGGCAAGAGACCCAGTACTTC.

This chain connects TRBV6-5 to TRBJ2-5; 9 nucleotides agree with TRBD1. J lost 4 bases, V lost 10 bases, and 13 bases had no gene match. Per germline, CDR1 MNHEY and CDR2 SVGAGI. This CDR3 has 15 amino acids. The CDR3 DNA follows: TGTGCCACCCAGGCCTGGACAGGGGCAGGAGAGACCCAGTACTTC. This codes for CATQAWTGAGETQYF.

The genes are TRBV6-6 and TRBJ1-5, with TRBD1 matching over 11 bases. The CDR3 runs to 17 residues. CDR1 and CDR2 (germline): MNHNY, SVGAGI (reference sequence). Trimming took 5 bases from V and 3 from J; bases not matched to a gene: 9. The CDR3 protein is CASSPGTGGRVNQPQHF. The CDR3 bases are TGTGCCAGCAGTCCCGGGACAGGGGGAAGGGTCAATCAGCCCCAGCATTTT.

Points on this clone: The DNA is left out, because the CDR3 cannot be placed on it with certainty; the CDR3 is given as TCRdb lists it. The chain combines TRBV29-1 with TRBJ1-1; the D call in the table, TRBD1, was not verified against the DNA. The CDR3 comprises 15 residues, both ends counted. Looked up from germline, CDR1 is SQVTM and CDR2 is ANQGSEA. The CDR3 sequence: CSVATGTGASVPTFF.

V and J are TRBV11-3 and TRBJ2-3, with a weak D call TRBD1 (5 bases). This CDR3 contains 13 residues. Germline V gene data show CDR1 as SGHNT and CDR2 as YENEEA. V shed 5 bases and J shed 4 bases, with 10 bases lying between them. CDR3 DNA: TGTGCCAGCAGCCGCGCCAGGGCAGATACGCAGTATTTT. This translates into CASSRARADTQYF.

The V gene is TRBV5-8, the J gene TRBJ2-7, with D tentatively TRBD2 (6 bases). The CDR3 is 14 amino acids. Per germline, CDR1 SGHTS and CDR2 YDEGEE. The V gene lost 2 bases and the J gene lost 3 bases, with 12 bases spanning the gap. The CDR3 here is CASSFGSPVYEQYF. The CDR3 bases are TGTGCCAGCAGCTTCGGGAGTCCGGTCTACGAGCAGTACTTC.

The chain links TRBV7-2 to TRBJ2-7; D perhaps matches TRBD2 (7 bases). Deletions cut 3 bases from V and 6 bases from J, with 12 bases between. Germline V lookup: CDR1 SGHTA, CDR2 FQGNSA. This CDR3 has 13 amino acids. CDR3: CASSFRGAGEQYF. As DNA, the CDR3 is TGTGCCAGCAGCTTCCGGGGGGCGGGCGAGCAGTACTTC.

The rearrangement uses TRBV5-1 and TRBJ2-7; D is unresolved. V was trimmed by 0 bases and J by 3 bases, leaving 7 bases between them. The germline CDR1 and CDR2 sequences are SGHRS and YFSETQ. CDR3 length: 13 amino acids. The DNA for the CDR3 is TGCGCCAGCAGCTTGGACTCGATCTACGAGCAGTACTTC. It is translated as CASSLDSIYEQYF.

On this clone itself: Within the sample, other DNA sequences also encode this same CDR3. The V call is TRBV25-1, the J call TRBJ2-7; D is ambiguous. Germline CDR1 is MGHDK and CDR2 is SYGVNS. This CDR3 comprises 11 residues. V was trimmed by 3 bases and J by 4 bases, leaving 4 bases between them. The chain's CDR3 is CASSDNYEQYF. In DNA, the CDR3 is TGTGCCAGCAGTGATAATTACGAGCAGTACTTC.